The T cell receptor (beta chain) under discussion was sequenced for a study of cytomegalovirus exposure and HLA in healthy donors. General observations from the study: For presence/absence analyses, sequencing depth was assumed to be roughly uniform across donors.

About this clone: Its cognate antigen is unknown.

V lost 7 bases and J lost 5; bases outside the gene matches: 7. CDR1 and CDR2 from the germline V gene are SNHLY and FYNNEI. The CDR3 loop spans 15 amino acids. A multiplex PCR was run with 60 Vbeta primers and 13 Jbeta primers. The protocol was immunoSEQ multiplex PCR, while the TCRdb copy is restricted to in-frame clones and leaves out a portion. The table lists 150,000 to 200,000 clones, roughly three quarters of them singletons. Sample: PBMCs. This TCR was recovered from a man in his sixties in good health and CMV-seronegative. The V call is TRBV2, the J call TRBJ2-2, with TRBD1 matching over 10 bases. The CDR3 nucleotides are TGTGCCAGCATTAAGACAGGGGGCGGGACCGGGGAGCTGTTTTTT. Residues: CASIKTGGGTGELFF. Using reference TRBV2 and TRBJ2-2 for the parts outside the CDR3, the full variable domain is EPEVTQTPSHQVTQMGQEVILRCVPISNHLYFYWYRQILGQKVEFLVSFYNNEISEKSEIFDDQFSVERPDGSNFTLKIRSTKLEDSAMYFCASIKTGGGTGELFFGEGSRLTVL.